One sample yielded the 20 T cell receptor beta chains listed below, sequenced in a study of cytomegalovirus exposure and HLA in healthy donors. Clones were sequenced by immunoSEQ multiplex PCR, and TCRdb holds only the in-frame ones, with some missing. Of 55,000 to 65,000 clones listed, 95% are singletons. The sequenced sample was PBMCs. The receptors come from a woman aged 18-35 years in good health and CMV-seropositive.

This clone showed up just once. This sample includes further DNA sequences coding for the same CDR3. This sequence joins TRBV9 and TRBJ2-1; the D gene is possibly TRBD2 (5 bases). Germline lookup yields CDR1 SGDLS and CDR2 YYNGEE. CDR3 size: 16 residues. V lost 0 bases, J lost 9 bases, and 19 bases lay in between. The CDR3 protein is CASSVGVGASAGEQFF. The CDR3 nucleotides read TGTGCCAGCAGCGTAGGAGTGGGAGCGTCGGCGGGTGAGCAGTTCTTC.

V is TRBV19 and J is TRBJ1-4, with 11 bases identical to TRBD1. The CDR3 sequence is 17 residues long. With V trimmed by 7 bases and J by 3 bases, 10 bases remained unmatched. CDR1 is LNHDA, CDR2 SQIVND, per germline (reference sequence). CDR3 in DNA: TGTGCCAGTAACCCGTGGGGGACAGGGGGACCTAATGAAAAACTGTTTTTT. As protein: CASNPWGTGGPNEKLFF. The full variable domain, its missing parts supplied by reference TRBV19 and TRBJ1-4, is DGGITQSPKYLFRKEGQNVTLSCEQNLNHDAMYWYRQDPGQGLRLIYYSQIVNDFQKGDIAEGYSVSREKKESFPLTVTSAQKNPTAFYLCASNPWGTGGPNEKLFFGSGTQLSVL.

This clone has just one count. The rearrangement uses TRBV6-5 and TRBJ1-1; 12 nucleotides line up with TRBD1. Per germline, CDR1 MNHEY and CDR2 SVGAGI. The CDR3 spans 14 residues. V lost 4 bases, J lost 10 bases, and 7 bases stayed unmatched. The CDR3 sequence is CASSSGTGGERAFF. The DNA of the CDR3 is TGTGCCAGCAGTTCCGGGACAGGGGGCGAGAGAGCTTTCTTT.

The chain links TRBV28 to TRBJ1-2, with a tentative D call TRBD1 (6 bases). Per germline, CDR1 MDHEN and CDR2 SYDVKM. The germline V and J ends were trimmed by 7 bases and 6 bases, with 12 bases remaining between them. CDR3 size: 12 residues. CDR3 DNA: TGTGCCAGCACCGTTCAGGGGCATGGCTACACCTTC. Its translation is CASTVQGHGYTF.

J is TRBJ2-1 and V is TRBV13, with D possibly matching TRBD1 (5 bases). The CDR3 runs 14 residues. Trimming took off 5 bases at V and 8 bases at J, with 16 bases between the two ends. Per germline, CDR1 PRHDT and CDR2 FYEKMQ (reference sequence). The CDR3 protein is CASSNTNLGDEQFF. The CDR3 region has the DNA TGTGCCAGCAGCAACACTAATCTAGGGGATGAGCAGTTCTTC.

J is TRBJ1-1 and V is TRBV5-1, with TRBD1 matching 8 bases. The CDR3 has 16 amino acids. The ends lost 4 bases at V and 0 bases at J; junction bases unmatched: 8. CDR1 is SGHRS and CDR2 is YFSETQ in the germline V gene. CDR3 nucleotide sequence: TGCGCCAGCAGCCTATGGACAGGGAGGGTGAACACTGAAGCTTTCTTT. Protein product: CASSLWTGRVNTEAFF.

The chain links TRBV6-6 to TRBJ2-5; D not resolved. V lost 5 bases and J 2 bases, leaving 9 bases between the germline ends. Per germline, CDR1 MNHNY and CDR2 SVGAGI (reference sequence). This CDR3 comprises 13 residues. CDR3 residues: CASSNSLQETQYF. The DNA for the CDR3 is TGTGCCAGCAGTAACAGCCTGCAAGAGACCCAGTACTTC.

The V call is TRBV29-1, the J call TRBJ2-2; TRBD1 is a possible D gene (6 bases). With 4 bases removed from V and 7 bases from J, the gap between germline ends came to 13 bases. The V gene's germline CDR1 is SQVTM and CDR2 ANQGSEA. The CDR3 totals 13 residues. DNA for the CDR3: TGCAGCGTTGGGTCAGGGGCGGGCGGGGAGCTGTTTTTT. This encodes CSVGSGAGGELFF.

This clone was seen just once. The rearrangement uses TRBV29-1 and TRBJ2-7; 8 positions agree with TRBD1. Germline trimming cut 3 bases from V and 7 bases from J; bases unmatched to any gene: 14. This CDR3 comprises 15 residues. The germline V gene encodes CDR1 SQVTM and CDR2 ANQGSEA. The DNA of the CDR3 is TGCAGCGTTGAGGTGCCGGACAGGGCCCCCGAAGAGCAGTACTTC. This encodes CSVEVPDRAPEEQYF.

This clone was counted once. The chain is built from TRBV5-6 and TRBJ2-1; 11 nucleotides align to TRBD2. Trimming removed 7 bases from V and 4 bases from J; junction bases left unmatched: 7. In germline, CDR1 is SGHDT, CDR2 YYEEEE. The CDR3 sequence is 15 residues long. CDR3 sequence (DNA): TGTGCCAGCGCAATGGGACTAGCGGAATACAATGAGCAGTTCTTC. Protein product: CASAMGLAEYNEQFF.

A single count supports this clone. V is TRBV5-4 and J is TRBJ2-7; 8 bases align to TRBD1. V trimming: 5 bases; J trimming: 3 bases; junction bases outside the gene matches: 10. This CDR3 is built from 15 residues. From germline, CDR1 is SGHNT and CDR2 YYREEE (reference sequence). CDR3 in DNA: TGTGCCAGCAGGCCTTCCGGGACAGGAAACTACGAGCAGTACTTC. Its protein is CASRPSGTGNYEQYF.

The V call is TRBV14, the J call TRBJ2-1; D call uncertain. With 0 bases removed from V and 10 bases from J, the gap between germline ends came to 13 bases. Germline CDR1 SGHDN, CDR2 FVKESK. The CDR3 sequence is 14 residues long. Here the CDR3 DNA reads TGTGCCAGCAGCCAAGAGGCAATAGCCGGGGAGCAGTTCTTC. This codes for CASSQEAIAGEQFF.

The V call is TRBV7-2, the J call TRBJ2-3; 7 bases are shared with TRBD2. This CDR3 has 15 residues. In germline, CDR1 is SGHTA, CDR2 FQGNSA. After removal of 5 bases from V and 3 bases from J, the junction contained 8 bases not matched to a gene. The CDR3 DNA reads TGTGCCAGCAGCCTAACTAGCGCCCGGACAGATACGCAGTATTTT. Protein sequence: CASSLTSARTDTQYF.

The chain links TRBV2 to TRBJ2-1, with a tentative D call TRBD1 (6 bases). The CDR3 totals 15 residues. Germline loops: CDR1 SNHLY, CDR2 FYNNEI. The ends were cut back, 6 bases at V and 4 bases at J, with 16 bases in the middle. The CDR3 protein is CASRSTGFQYNEQFF. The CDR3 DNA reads TGTGCCAGCAGGTCGACAGGATTTCAATACAATGAGCAGTTCTTC.

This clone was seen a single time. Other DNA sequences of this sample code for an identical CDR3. This CDR3 is CASSLTGDTEAFF. Written as DNA, the CDR3 is TGTGCCAGCAGCTTAACAGGGGATACTGAAGCTTTCTTT. The chain recombines TRBV7-3 with TRBJ1-1; a possible D gene is TRBD1 (5 bases). Germline CDR1 reads SGHTA; CDR2 reads FQGTGA. With 0 bases removed from V and 5 bases from J, the gap between germline ends came to 7 bases. The CDR3 sequence is 13 residues long.

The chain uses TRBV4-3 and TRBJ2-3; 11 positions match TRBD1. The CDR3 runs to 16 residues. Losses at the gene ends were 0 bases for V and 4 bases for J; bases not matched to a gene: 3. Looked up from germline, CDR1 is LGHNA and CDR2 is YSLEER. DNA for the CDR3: TGCGCCAGCAGCCAAGAAAGGACAGGGGGCGCAGATACGCAGTATTTT. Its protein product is CASSQERTGGADTQYF.

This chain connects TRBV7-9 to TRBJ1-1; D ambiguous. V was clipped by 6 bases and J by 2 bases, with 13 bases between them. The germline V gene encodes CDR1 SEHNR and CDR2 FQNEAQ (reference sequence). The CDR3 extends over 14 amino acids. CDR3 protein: CASSSHGRNTEAFF. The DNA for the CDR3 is TGTGCCAGCAGTTCCCATGGGAGAAACACTGAAGCTTTCTTT.

The CDR3 loop reads CASSLGYPRLGGGNGEKLFF. CDR3 sequence (DNA): TGTGCCAGCAGCTTAGGCTACCCCAGACTCGGCGGCGGTAATGGCGAAAAACTGTTTTTT. This chain joins TRBV13 and TRBJ1-4; no clear D. CDR3 size: 20 residues. Germline CDR1 and CDR2: PRHDT and FYEKMQ (reference sequence). V gave up 0 bases and J gave up 8 bases, with 28 bases separating them.

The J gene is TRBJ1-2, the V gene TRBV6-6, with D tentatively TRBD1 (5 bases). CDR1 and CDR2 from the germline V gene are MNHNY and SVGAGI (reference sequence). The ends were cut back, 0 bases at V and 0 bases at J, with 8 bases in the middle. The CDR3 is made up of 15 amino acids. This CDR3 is CASSYSQGTNYGYTF. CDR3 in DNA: TGTGCCAGCAGTTACTCTCAGGGTACTAACTATGGCTACACCTTC.

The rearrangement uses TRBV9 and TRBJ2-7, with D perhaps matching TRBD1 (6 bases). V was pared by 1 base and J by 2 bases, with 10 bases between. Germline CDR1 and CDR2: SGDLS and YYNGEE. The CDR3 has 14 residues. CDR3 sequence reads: CASSVNRETYEQYF. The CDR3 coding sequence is TGTGCCAGCAGCGTAAACAGGGAAACCTACGAGCAGTACTTC.